These 13 T cell receptor beta chains share one sample of origin, sequenced in a study of cytomegalovirus exposure and HLA in healthy donors. The PCR ran on 60 Vbeta and 13 Jbeta primers. Generated by immunoSEQ multiplex PCR, the TCRdb table keeps only in-frame clones and is missing some. The sample consists of under 200,000 clones, roughly 80% of them appearing once. Material for sequencing was PBMCs. These receptors were collected from a girl aged 5-17 years in good health and CMV-seropositive.

In its sample, this clone was seen once. The V call is TRBV6-5, the J call TRBJ1-2, with D perhaps matching TRBD1 (6 bases). Trimming cost V 7 bases and J 2 bases, with 17 bases left between them. The germline CDR1 and CDR2 sequences are MNHEY and SVGAGI. The CDR3 spans 15 residues. CDR3 sequence: CASTRTVSSNYGYTF. In nucleotides, the CDR3 is TGTGCCAGCACCCGGACAGTATCCTCCAACTATGGCTACACCTTC.

The rearrangement joins TRBV30 to TRBJ2-7; tentatively, D is TRBD1 (5 bases). Germline V gives CDR1 GTSNPN, CDR2 SVGIG (reference sequence). V dropped 0 bases and J dropped 2 bases, with 17 bases sitting between them. The CDR3 is 16 amino acids. As DNA, the CDR3 is TGTGCCTGGAGTGTCCTAGGGGCACCGCAGACCTACGAGCAGTACTTC. Its translation is CAWSVLGAPQTYEQYF.

The V and J genes are TRBV6-1 and TRBJ2-6, with 8 bases fitting TRBD1. Losses at the gene ends were 4 bases for V and 4 bases for J; bases not matched to a gene: 6. Germline loops: CDR1 MNHNS, CDR2 SASEGT. This CDR3 has 16 amino acids. The CDR3 reads CASSVYQGAGANVLTF. In nucleotides, the CDR3 is TGTGCCAGCAGTGTTTATCAGGGGGCCGGGGCCAACGTCCTGACTTTC.

This clone was observed a single time. The genes are TRBV27 and TRBJ2-5; D not certain. The CDR3 is 17 amino acids. V lost 2 bases and J 4 bases, leaving 20 bases between the germline ends. Germline CDR1 and CDR2: MNHEY and SMNVEV (reference sequence). The CDR3 nucleotides read TGTGCCAGCAGTTTACGTGCTTTTAAAGAGCTACGAGAGACCCAGTACTTC. It yields the protein CASSLRAFKELRETQYF.

The J gene is TRBJ2-5, the V gene TRBV11-2; TRBD2 is a possible D gene (7 bases). The CDR3 covers 15 residues. Per germline, CDR1 SGHAT and CDR2 FQNNGV. V lost 6 bases and J lost 5, with 19 bases in between. As DNA, the CDR3 is TGTGCCAGCAGTCGGGGGGCGGGAGTAGAGGAGACCCAGTACTTC. It yields the protein CASSRGAGVEETQYF.

The V gene is TRBV6-5, the J gene TRBJ1-1; D may be TRBD1 (5 bases). The CDR3 is 15 residues long. With 3 bases removed from V and 0 bases from J, the gap between germline ends came to 11 bases. Germline V CDR1 and CDR2: MNHEY, SVGAGI. CDR3 DNA sequence: TGTGCCAGCAGTTATCTTCGCAGGGTGAACACTGAAGCTTTCTTT. Translated, it gives CASSYLRRVNTEAFF.

The chain couples TRBV9 to TRBJ2-3; D uncertain. CDR3 length: 13 residues. CDR1 and CDR2 (germline): SGDLS, YYNGEE. With 5 bases removed from V and 5 bases from J, the gap between germline ends came to 12 bases. DNA of the CDR3: TGTGCCAGCAGTGTCACTCTAGGAGATACGCAGTATTTT. Translating gives CASSVTLGDTQYF.

This clone occurred once. This chain connects TRBV6-4 to TRBJ2-5; 8 positions match TRBD1. The DNA end favors TRBJ2-7, so the J call may be wrong. The CDR3 loop spans 13 amino acids. Looked up from germline, CDR1 is MRHNA and CDR2 is SNTAGT. The CDR3 DNA reads as TGTGCCAGCAGTGAGACAGGGGCCAGCGAGCAGTACTTC. Encoded protein: CASSETGASEQYF.

The chain combines TRBV6-5 with TRBJ2-7; 8 nucleotides align to TRBD1. Germline CDR1 is MNHEY and CDR2 is SVGAGI. This CDR3 region has 14 residues. Trimming cost V 6 bases and J 3 bases; bases outside gene matches: 7. DNA for the CDR3: TGTGCCAGCAGGCGCGGGACAGGAATCTACGAGCAGTACTTC. The encoded protein is CASRRGTGIYEQYF.

The chain couples TRBV27 to TRBJ1-1; D may be TRBD1 (5 bases). The germline V gene encodes CDR1 MNHEY and CDR2 SMNVEV (reference sequence). The CDR3 contains 16 residues. V was pared by 0 bases and J by 5 bases, with 16 bases between. In nucleotides, the CDR3 is TGTGCCAGCAGTTTATCTTCGGTCTTTCAGGGAACTGAAGCTTTCTTT. Amino acid sequence: CASSLSSVFQGTEAFF.

The J gene is TRBJ2-3, the V gene TRBV4-3, with TRBD2 as a possible D gene (7 bases). CDR1 is LGHNA, CDR2 YSLEER, per germline. This CDR3 comprises 17 residues. The V end lost 1 base, the J end lost 2 bases, and 16 bases lay between the germline ends. CDR3 loop: CASSQGGGRHFTDTQYF. The CDR3 DNA reads TGCGCCAGCAGCCAAGGCGGGGGCCGACATTTCACAGATACGCAGTATTTT.

The V gene is TRBV28, the J gene TRBJ2-1; no firm D call. CDR1 MDHEN and CDR2 SYDVKM come from the germline V gene. This CDR3 is 12 amino acids long. V was cut by 9 bases and J by 0 bases, with 6 bases left in between. The CDR3 sequence is CASRSSYNEQFF. CDR3 nucleotide sequence: TGTGCCAGTAGGAGCTCCTACAATGAGCAGTTCTTC.

The table lists this clone with a count of one. The gene calls are TRBV7-2 and TRBJ2-7; 8 nucleotides align to TRBD2. The CDR3 contains 15 residues. CDR1 and CDR2 (germline): SGHTA, FQGNSA. V shed 1 base, J shed 3 bases, and the junction held 5 bases outside the gene matches. CDR3 nucleotide sequence: TGTGCCAGCAGCTTAGGCTTCGGGACTAGCTACGAGCAGTACTTC. Its protein is CASSLGFGTSYEQYF.